These 29 T cell receptor beta chains originate from one sample sequenced in a study of blood T cell repertoires in COVID-19. Here immunoSEQ multiplex PCR was the method, and the copy in TCRdb shows in-frame clones only, minus some. The sample lists about 190,000 clones, roughly nine tenths seen once, with 1.1% in the top ten. Sequenced input: peripheral blood. Receptors originate from a man aged 30 to 45 with acute or convalescent COVID-19.

The V and J genes are TRBV5-1 and TRBJ2-7; D perhaps matches TRBD2 (6 bases). Germline V gene lookup returns CDR1 SGHRS and CDR2 YFSETQ. Trimming cost V 4 bases and J 3 bases, with 8 bases left between them. The CDR3 has 12 amino acids. The DNA for the CDR3 is TGCGCCAGCAGCCCGGACTACTACGAGCAGTACTTC. Amino acid sequence: CASSPDYYEQYF.

The chain couples TRBV3-1 (or the pseudogene TRBV3-2) to TRBJ1-2; D is perhaps TRBD1 (6 bases). V lost 1 base, J lost 7 bases, and 7 bases lay in between. The CDR3 runs 12 residues. Germline V CDR1 and CDR2: LGHDT, YNNKEL (reference sequence). The CDR3 bases are TGTGCCAGCAGCCAAGTGGGGGCTGGCTACACCTTC. Translating gives CASSQVGAGYTF.

The genes are TRBV5-1 and TRBJ1-1, with D perhaps TRBD1 (5 bases). Germline V gene sequence: CDR1 SGHRS, CDR2 YFSETQ. V was trimmed by 0 bases and J by 4 bases, leaving 13 bases between them. The CDR3 has 15 residues. CDR3 region: CASSLVSGKVTEAFF. Here the CDR3 DNA reads TGCGCCAGCAGCTTGGTGTCAGGGAAAGTCACTGAAGCTTTCTTT.

The chain links TRBV11-1 to TRBJ2-7; D call uncertain. Germline assignment: CDR1 SGHAT and CDR2 FQDESV (reference sequence). Trimming took 0 bases from V and 0 from J, leaving 9 bases between them. CDR3 length: 15 residues. CDR3 loop: CASSLALQNSYEQYF. CDR3 coding DNA: TGTGCCAGCAGCTTAGCGCTACAGAACTCCTACGAGCAGTACTTC.

The chain carries TRBV3-1 (or the pseudogene TRBV3-2) and TRBJ2-1; TRBD2 matches 12 bases. Trimming took 6 bases from V and 2 from J; bases not matched to a gene: 8. Germline values: CDR1 LGHDT, CDR2 YNNKEL (reference sequence). There are 17 residues in the CDR3. The CDR3 DNA is TGTGCCAGCAGTGACCCCGCTAGCGGGAGGGCCTACAATGAGCAGTTCTTC. Amino acid sequence: CASSDPASGRAYNEQFF.

The J gene is TRBJ1-6, the V gene TRBV5-1; the D is unclear. The V gene's germline CDR1 is SGHRS and CDR2 YFSETQ. CDR3 size: 16 residues. V was clipped by 6 bases and J by 4 bases, with 17 bases between them. CDR3 in DNA: TGCGCCAGCACCCCAGGCCTTCAAACTTATAATTCACCCCTCCACTTT. This translates into CASTPGLQTYNSPLHF.

The genes are TRBV3-1 (or the pseudogene TRBV3-2) and TRBJ1-1; 8 positions agree with TRBD1. V shed 5 bases and J 5 bases; nucleotides not matched to a gene: 10. Germline loops: CDR1 LGHDT, CDR2 YNNKEL (reference sequence). This CDR3 comprises 15 residues. The CDR3 DNA reads TGTGCCAGCAGCTTTCGCACAGGGGGAGGAACTGAAGCTTTCTTT. This translates into CASSFRTGGGTEAFF.

The V call is TRBV29-1, the J call TRBJ2-1; D may be TRBD2 (5 bases). The length of the CDR3 is 16 residues. The germline V and J ends were trimmed by 0 bases and 12 bases, with 24 bases remaining between them. The V gene's germline CDR1 is SQVTM and CDR2 ANQGSEA. CDR3 bases: TGCAGCGTTGAAGAGAGGACCCCCGGACTGGCACACGGGCAGTTCTTC. This codes for CSVEERTPGLAHGQFF.

V and J are TRBV25-1 and TRBJ2-1; 7 nucleotides agree with TRBD1. Germline CDR1 MGHDK, CDR2 SYGVNS. CDR3 length: 16 amino acids. Unmatched junction bases numbered 8, after V lost 4 bases and J lost 2 bases. The CDR3 sequence: CASSGFGDRTYNEQFF. The CDR3 coding sequence is TGTGCCAGCAGTGGGTTTGGGGACAGAACCTACAATGAGCAGTTCTTC.

The rearrangement joins TRBV5-4 to TRBJ2-3; the D is unclear. V lost 4 bases and J lost 1, with 13 bases in between. The germline gives CDR1 SGHNT, CDR2 YYREEE (reference sequence). This CDR3 region has 15 residues. CDR3 nucleotide sequence: TGTGCCAGCAGCCCCCGCCTCGGTGGCACAGATACGCAGTATTTT. It is translated as CASSPRLGGTDTQYF.

The chain couples TRBV28 to TRBJ1-1; tentatively, D is TRBD1 (6 bases). CDR1 is MDHEN and CDR2 is SYDVKM in the germline V gene. Trimming took 2 bases from V and 4 from J, leaving 14 bases between them. This CDR3 comprises 15 residues. DNA of the CDR3: TGTGCCAGCAGTTTAGGGACACCCCGTGGCACTGAAGCTTTCTTT. Protein: CASSLGTPRGTEAFF.

V and J are TRBV6-6 and TRBJ2-1, with TRBD2 identical over 7 bases. The CDR3 covers 14 residues. V shed 10 bases and J 0 bases; nucleotides not matched to a gene: 6. Germline CDR1 and CDR2: MNHNY and SVGAGI (reference sequence). The chain's CDR3 is CATGGSSSYNEQFF. CDR3 in DNA: TGTGCCACCGGGGGGAGTAGCTCCTACAATGAGCAGTTCTTC.

This chain uses TRBV6-5 with TRBJ1-6, with 8 positions matching TRBD1. With 6 bases clipped from V and 14 bases from J, the junction kept 12 bases outside the gene matches. Germline lookup yields CDR1 MNHEY and CDR2 SVGAGI. This CDR3 has 14 residues. Written as DNA, the CDR3 is TGTGCCAGCAGCCAGCCGGAGGACAGGGTATCCCTCCACTTT. It encodes CASSQPEDRVSLHF.

The chain combines TRBV7-3 with TRBJ2-3; 9 bases are a match to TRBD1. V lost 6 bases and J lost 5; bases outside the gene matches: 9. The CDR3 extends over 15 amino acids. Germline loops: CDR1 SGHTA, CDR2 FQGTGA. The CDR3 DNA follows: TGTGCCAGCAGTAGCGGACAGGGGACCGTAGATACGCAGTATTTT. Translation gives CASSSGQGTVDTQYF.

The chain has TRBV18 and TRBJ1-3; D unclear. CDR3 size: 18 residues. CDR1 KGHSH and CDR2 LQKENI come from the germline V gene. V lost 0 bases and J lost 0, with 15 bases in between. The CDR3 region is CASSPPLLGSLSGNTIYF. The DNA for the CDR3 is TGTGCCAGCTCACCACCGCTGCTTGGGAGCCTCTCTGGAAACACCATATATTTT.

V is TRBV9 and J is TRBJ2-4; 12 nucleotides match TRBD2. Germline assignment: CDR1 SGDLS and CDR2 YYNGEE. J was trimmed by 1 base and V by 3 bases; bases with no gene match: 2. The CDR3 has 16 amino acids. The CDR3 DNA sequence: TGTGCCAGCAGCGAGGGACTAGCGGGCGCCAAAAACATTCAGTACTTC. Its protein is CASSEGLAGAKNIQYF.

This rearrangement joins TRBV6-5 to TRBJ1-4; 9 positions agree with TRBD1. This CDR3 is built from 16 residues. Germline V gives CDR1 MNHEY, CDR2 SVGAGI. V shed 2 bases and J 5 bases; nucleotides not matched to a gene: 6. CDR3 residues: CASSYRSGTGNEKLFF. The CDR3 region has the DNA TGTGCCAGCAGTTACAGGTCCGGGACAGGGAATGAAAAACTGTTTTTT.

J is TRBJ2-3 and V is TRBV5-1, with TRBD2 identical over 10 bases. This CDR3 is 13 amino acids long. The trim removed 2 bases at V and 14 bases at J, leaving 8 bases unmatched. Germline CDR1 and CDR2: SGHRS and YFSETQ. The CDR3 here is CASSLTSGVRLYF. DNA for the CDR3: TGCGCCAGCAGCTTAACTAGCGGGGTCCGACTGTATTTT.

This sequence joins TRBV5-6 and TRBJ1-2; weak D call: TRBD1 (5 bases). The germline V gene encodes CDR1 SGHDT and CDR2 YYEEEE. CDR3 length: 14 residues. V lost 4 bases to trimming and J lost 8 bases, with 18 bases between them. CDR3 nucleotides: TGTGCCAGCAGCCCTAACCAGGGTATCTGGGGCTACACCTTC. It specifies CASSPNQGIWGYTF.

The gene calls are TRBV29-1 and TRBJ1-2, with 7 positions matching TRBD1. CDR1 and CDR2 from the germline V gene are SQVTM and ANQGSEA. CDR3 size: 13 residues. V dropped 0 bases and J dropped 7; count of bases not matched to a gene: 5. The CDR3 region is CSVEDPTGIGYTF. The CDR3 DNA reads TGCAGCGTTGAAGACCCGACAGGGATTGGCTACACCTTC.

This chain joins TRBV5-1 and TRBJ2-7, with 12 nucleotides matching TRBD1. The trim removed 7 bases at V and 2 bases at J, leaving 16 bases unmatched. Germline V lookup: CDR1 SGHRS, CDR2 YFSETQ. The CDR3 sequence is 18 residues long. In DNA, the CDR3 is TGCGCCAGCGCCAAATCCGGGACAGGGGGCGCGGATACCTACGAGCAGTACTTC. Its translation is CASAKSGTGGADTYEQYF.

V usage is TRBV5-1 and J usage is TRBJ1-2; D is perhaps TRBD1 (6 bases). This CDR3 is built from 15 residues. The germline V gene encodes CDR1 SGHRS and CDR2 YFSETQ. V dropped 4 bases and J dropped 2 bases, with 15 bases sitting between them. CDR3 nucleotides: TGCGCCAGCAGCCGGGACAAGGGAACGAACTATGGCTACACCTTC. Its protein is CASSRDKGTNYGYTF.

V is TRBV14 and J is TRBJ2-7; possibly TRBD1 for D (5 bases). Germline V gene data show CDR1 as SGHDN and CDR2 as FVKESK. The CDR3 totals 15 residues. V was cut by 5 bases and J by 2 bases, with 16 bases left in between. The CDR3 loop reads CASSLSLPGTYEQYF. In nucleotides, the CDR3 is TGTGCCAGCAGCTTAAGTCTTCCAGGGACCTACGAGCAGTACTTC.

The chain is built from TRBV11-3 and TRBJ2-1; 9 positions match TRBD1. V was clipped by 0 bases and J by 10 bases; unmatched bases: 13. The germline V gene has CDR1 SGHNT and CDR2 YENEEA. The CDR3 has 17 residues. CDR3 nucleotide sequence: TGTGCCAGCAGCTTAGATCGTTTGGGACAGGGATACGTGGAGCAGTTCTTC. Protein sequence: CASSLDRLGQGYVEQFF.

This chain links TRBV13 with TRBJ1-1, with D maybe TRBD1 (6 bases). The CDR3 is 15 residues long. Germline CDR1 and CDR2: PRHDT and FYEKMQ (reference sequence). Between the trimmed V and J ends, which lost 8 bases and 0 bases, there was a span of 16 bases. The CDR3 loop reads CASGDRRLLNTEAFF. In nucleotides, the CDR3 is TGTGCCAGCGGTGACAGGCGACTATTGAACACTGAAGCTTTCTTT.

The chain recombines TRBV7-8 with TRBJ2-7; D gene unclear. There are 17 residues in the CDR3. The germline CDR1 and CDR2 sequences are SGHVS and FQNEAQ. V lost 1 base and J lost 6, with 22 bases in between. Here the CDR3 reads CASSLVRLVAEEPEQYF. The CDR3 DNA sequence: TGTGCCAGCAGCTTAGTCCGACTGGTAGCTGAAGAACCCGAGCAGTACTTC. Filled out from reference TRBV7-8 and TRBJ2-7, the complete variable domain reads GAGVSQSPRYKVAKRGQDVALRCDPISGHVSLFWYQQALGQGPEFLTYFQNEAQLDKSGLPSDRFFAERPEGSVSTLKIQRTQQEDSAVYLCASSLVRLVAEEPEQYFGPGTRLTVT.

The chain recombines TRBV9 with TRBJ1-5, with a weak D call TRBD1 (6 bases). V dropped 2 bases and J dropped 7 bases, with 13 bases sitting between them. This CDR3 has 14 residues. Germline CDR1 and CDR2: SGDLS and YYNGEE. The CDR3 is CASSVSGQSQPQHF. In DNA, the CDR3 is TGTGCCAGCAGCGTCTCAGGACAGTCGCAGCCCCAGCATTTT.

The CDR3 sequence: CARSWGDTWGHWETQYF. CDR3 in DNA: TGCGCCAGATCCTGGGGTGACACTTGGGGGCATTGGGAGACCCAGTACTTC. V is TRBV5-1 and J is TRBJ2-5; perhaps TRBD1 as D (6 bases). The V end was cut by 8 bases, the J end by 5 bases, with 28 bases between. Per the germline V gene, CDR1 is SGHRS and CDR2 is YFSETQ. The length of the CDR3 is 17 residues.

The rearrangement uses TRBV28 and TRBJ1-4; 10 bases are a match to TRBD1. The CDR3 contains 17 residues. CDR1 and CDR2 from the germline V gene are MDHEN and SYDVKM. The J segment lost 3 bases and the V segment lost 4 bases, leaving 8 bases of the junction unmatched. CDR3 nucleotides: TGTGCCAGCAGTTCCCCGGGACAGGGGAAGGCTAATGAAAAACTGTTTTTT. Translated, it gives CASSSPGQGKANEKLFF.